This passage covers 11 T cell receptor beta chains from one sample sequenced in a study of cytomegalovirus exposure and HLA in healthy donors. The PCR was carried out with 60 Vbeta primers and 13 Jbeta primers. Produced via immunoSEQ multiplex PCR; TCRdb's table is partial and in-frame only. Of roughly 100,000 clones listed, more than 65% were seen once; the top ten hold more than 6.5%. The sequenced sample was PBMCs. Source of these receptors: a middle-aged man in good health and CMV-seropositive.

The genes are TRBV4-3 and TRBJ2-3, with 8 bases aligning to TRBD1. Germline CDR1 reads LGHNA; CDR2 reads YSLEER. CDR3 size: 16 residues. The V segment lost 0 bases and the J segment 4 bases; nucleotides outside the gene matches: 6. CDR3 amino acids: CASSQDLAGGSDTQYF. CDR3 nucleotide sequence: TGCGCCAGCAGCCAAGATTTGGCAGGGGGCTCAGATACGCAGTATTTT.

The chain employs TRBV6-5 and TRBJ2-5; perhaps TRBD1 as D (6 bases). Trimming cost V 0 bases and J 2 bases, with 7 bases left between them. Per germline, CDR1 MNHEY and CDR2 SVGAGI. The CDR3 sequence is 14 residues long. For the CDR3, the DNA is TGTGCCAGCAGTTACTCCGACAGGCAAGAGACCCAGTACTTC. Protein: CASSYSDRQETQYF.

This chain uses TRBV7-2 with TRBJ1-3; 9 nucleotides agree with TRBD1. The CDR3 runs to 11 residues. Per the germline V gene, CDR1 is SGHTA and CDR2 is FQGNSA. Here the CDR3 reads CGTGVGNTIYF. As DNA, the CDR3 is TGTGGGACAGGGGTTGGAAACACCATATATTTT. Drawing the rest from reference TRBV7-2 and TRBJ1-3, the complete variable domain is GAGVSQSPSNKVTEKGKDVELRCDPISGHTALYWYRQSLGQGLEFLIYFQGNSAPDKSGLPSDRFSAERTGGSVSTLTIQRTQQEDSAVYLCGTGVGNTIYFGEGSWLTVV.

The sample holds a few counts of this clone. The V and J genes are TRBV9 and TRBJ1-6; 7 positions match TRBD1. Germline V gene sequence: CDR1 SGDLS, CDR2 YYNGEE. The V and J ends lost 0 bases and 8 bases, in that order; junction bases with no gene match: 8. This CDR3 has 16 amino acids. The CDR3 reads CASSVGDSPGHSPLHF. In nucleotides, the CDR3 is TGTGCCAGCAGCGTAGGGGACAGTCCGGGGCATTCACCCCTCCACTTT.

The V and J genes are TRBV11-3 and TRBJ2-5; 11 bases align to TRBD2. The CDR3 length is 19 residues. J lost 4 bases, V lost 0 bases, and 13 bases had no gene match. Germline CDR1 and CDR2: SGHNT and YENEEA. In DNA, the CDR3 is TGTGCCAGCAGCTTAGACCCCCTCCTACTAGCGGGAGAAGGAGAGACCCAGTACTTC. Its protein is CASSLDPLLLAGEGETQYF.

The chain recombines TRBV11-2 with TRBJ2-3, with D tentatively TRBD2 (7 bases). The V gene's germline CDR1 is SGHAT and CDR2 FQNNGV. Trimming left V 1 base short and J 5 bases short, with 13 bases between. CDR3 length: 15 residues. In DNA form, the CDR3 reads TGTGCCAGCAGCTTAGTGGGGGGGCCGGTAGATACGCAGTATTTT. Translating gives CASSLVGGPVDTQYF.

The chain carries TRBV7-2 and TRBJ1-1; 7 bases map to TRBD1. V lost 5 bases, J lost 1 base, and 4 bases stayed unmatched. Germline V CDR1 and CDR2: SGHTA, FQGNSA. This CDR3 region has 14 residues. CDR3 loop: CASSQTGWNTEAFF. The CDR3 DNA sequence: TGTGCCAGCAGCCAGACAGGGTGGAACACTGAAGCTTTCTTT.

The CDR3 spells CSVDGGEDTQYF. CDR3 sequence (DNA): TGCAGCGTTGATGGGGGGGAGGATACGCAGTATTTT. This chain links TRBV29-1 with TRBJ2-3, with 7 bases matching TRBD2. After removal of 3 bases from V and 6 bases from J, the junction contained 3 bases not matched to a gene. The CDR3 consists of 12 residues. Germline CDR1 reads SQVTM; CDR2 reads ANQGSEA.

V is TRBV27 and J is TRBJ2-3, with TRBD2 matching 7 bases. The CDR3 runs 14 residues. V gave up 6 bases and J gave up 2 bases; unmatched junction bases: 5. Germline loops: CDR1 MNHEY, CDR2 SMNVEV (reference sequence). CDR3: CASSAGTTTDTQYF. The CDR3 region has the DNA TGTGCCAGCAGCGCTGGGACTACCACAGATACGCAGTATTTT.

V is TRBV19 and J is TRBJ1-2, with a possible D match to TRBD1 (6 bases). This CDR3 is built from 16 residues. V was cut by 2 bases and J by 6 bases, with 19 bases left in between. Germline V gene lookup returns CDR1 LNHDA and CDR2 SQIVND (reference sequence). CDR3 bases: TGTGCCAGTAGTATAAGGGGGGGCAGATCAAGACATGGCTACACCTTC. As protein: CASSIRGGRSRHGYTF. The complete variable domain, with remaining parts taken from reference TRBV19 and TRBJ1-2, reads DGGITQSPKYLFRKEGQNVTLSCEQNLNHDAMYWYRQDPGQGLRLIYYSQIVNDFQKGDIAEGYSVSREKKESFPLTVTSAQKNPTAFYLCASSIRGGRSRHGYTFGSGTRLTVV.

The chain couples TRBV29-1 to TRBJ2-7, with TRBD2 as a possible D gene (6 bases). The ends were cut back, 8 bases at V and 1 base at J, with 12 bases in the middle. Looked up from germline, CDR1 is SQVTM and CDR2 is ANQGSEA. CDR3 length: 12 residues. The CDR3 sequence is CSIFGSSYEQYF. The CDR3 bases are TGCAGCATATTCGGGAGTTCCTACGAGCAGTACTTC.